This note documents a single TCR beta chain sequence. It has no known antigen specificity. No quality values exist for individual bases; no much larger clone is one base distant. TCRbeta CDR3 regions were amplified from genomic DNA by means of the immunoSEQ Assay, a bias-controlled multiplex PCR. For the original study's pipeline: Nucleated cell counts per sample were estimated from amplification of reference gene primers within the assay. Sequence reads were collapsed and filtered to measure the absolute abundance of every unique TCRbeta CDR3 rearrangement. For each sample, productive Simpson clonality was calculated as the square root of Simpson's diversity index across productive rearrangements. TCRdb's version of the immuneACCESS table is confined to in-frame rearrangements and falls short of the full clone set. An unresolved V gene accounts for under half of the shortfall where checked; the remainder is of unknown origin. V and J calls and clone size come straight from that table; D and trimming were deduced from the DNA. For this sample there are a few hundred thousand clones; 86% appear just once. The ten biggest clones cover 10% to 13% of the sample.

This entry is derived from a study of blood T cell repertoires in COVID-19 (dated by TCRdb to the early 2020s). Background for the entire study: Samples covering the acute and convalescent phases of COVID-19 were provided by collaborators in the United States, Italy and Spain. The material from the prospective study consisted of cDNA or gDNA derived from T cells, B-cell-depleted T cells, or PBMCs. The dataset comprised deeply sampled blood TCRbeta repertoires from subjects exposed to, actively infected with, or recovered from COVID-19. The repertoires were released in a freely available public database intended as a resource for research on the immune response to SARS-CoV-2. The samples were drawn from two sources: the first 160 participants of the ongoing ImmuneRACE study, and 950 to 1,500 subjects contributed by 6 global collaborators. Sample metadata almost always included a de-identified subject ID, COVID-19 status, age in years and sex. HLA class I and class II types, where available, came from metadata supplied by the sample provider rather than from assay-based typing. General findings and caveats noted by the study authors: The quantity of clinical and demographic metadata differed by source and by participant and was supplied without curation.

One collaborating source in Seattle enrolled patients during active infection and followed them longitudinally through the course of disease. Whole blood was collected in K2EDTA tubes by collaborating institutions according to the institutions' own protocols. Collaborator samples were shipped for TCRbeta analysis as frozen whole blood, isolated PBMCs, or DNA extracted from either sample type. The TCR comes from a woman aged 45-59 years with COVID-19, enrolled during active disease. The sequencing input was peripheral blood.

The DNA sequence is TGTGCCATCAGTGAGTCGAGAACAGGGCCCGATAATTCACCCCTCCACTTT. The encoded protein is CAISESRTGPDNSPLHF. Here the chain combines TRBV10-3 and TRBJ1-6, with a tentative D gene TRBD1 over 6 matching bases. From its cysteine to its phenylalanine, the CDR3 spans 17 amino acids. The sequence is cut down to CDR3 DNA, 51 bases in frame from base 1. CDR1 and CDR2 (ENHRY, SYGVKD) derive from the germline V gene. V sheds 0 bases and J sheds 5 bases, leaving 14 bases between their ends.